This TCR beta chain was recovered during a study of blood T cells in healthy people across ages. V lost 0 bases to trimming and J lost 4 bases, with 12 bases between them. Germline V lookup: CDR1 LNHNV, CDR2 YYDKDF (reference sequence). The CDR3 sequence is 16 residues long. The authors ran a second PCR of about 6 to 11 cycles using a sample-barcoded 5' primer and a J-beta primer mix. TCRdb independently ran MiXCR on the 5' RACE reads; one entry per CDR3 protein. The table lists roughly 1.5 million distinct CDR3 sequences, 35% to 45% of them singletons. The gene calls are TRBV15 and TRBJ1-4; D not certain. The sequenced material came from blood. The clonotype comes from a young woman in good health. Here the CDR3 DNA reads TGTGCCACCAGCAGAGATGGGTCGGCGGGTAATGAAAAACTGTTTTTT. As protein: CATSRDGSAGNEKLFF.